This T cell receptor beta chain was obtained from a study of blood T cell repertoires in COVID-19. The wider study: Acute and convalescent COVID-19 specimens originated in the United States, Italy and Spain. From T cells, B-cell-depleted T cells, or PBMCs came the material, which was cDNA or gDNA.

Per the authors' pipeline: Amplifying reference gene primers gave estimates of nucleated cell counts. Clones were sequenced by immunoSEQ multiplex PCR, and TCRdb holds only the in-frame ones, with some missing. The V and J calls and clone size are taken from that table; D and trimming were inferred from the DNA. The table shows approximately 150,000 clones, with approximately 82% occurring only once. Trimming at V came to 3 bases and at J to 0 bases, leaving 7 bases not matched to a gene. Per germline, CDR1 SGDLS and CDR2 YYNGEE. The length of the CDR3 is 17 residues. The sample comprised peripheral blood. The TCR sequence derives from a human donor with acute or convalescent COVID-19. The donor label of this sample is uncertain. J is TRBJ2-3 and V is TRBV9; 10 nucleotides align to TRBD2. CDR3 in amino acids: CASSGASGGRSTDTQYF. CDR3 nucleotides: TGTGCCAGCAGCGGGGCTAGCGGGGGACGAAGCACAGATACGCAGTATTTT. Full variable domain (outside the CDR3, taken from reference TRBV9 and TRBJ2-3): DSGVTQTPKHLITATGQRVTLRCSPRSGDLSVYWYQQSLDQGLQFLIQYYNGEERAKGNILERFSAQQFPDLHSELNLSSLELGDSALYFCASSGASGGRSTDTQYFGPGTRLTVL.